The 8 T cell receptor beta chains in this list originate from one sample, sequenced in a study of response to subunit inactivated influenza vaccine. TCRdb reprocessed the RT-PCR reads with MiXCR, giving one entry per CDR3 protein. The sample holds more than 450,000 distinct CDR3 sequences, around 8% seen once. The sequencing here drew on PBMCs from blood, taken around 25 months after vaccination. Receptors were obtained from a man in his fifties or sixties who received an inactivated influenza vaccine.

This clonotype was detected many times. The junction and the germline gene differ at one end; a read error may be behind it. This chain links TRBV29-1 with TRBJ1-1; D gene uncertain. The CDR3 runs to 10 residues. From germline, CDR1 is SQVTM and CDR2 ANQGSEA. The CDR3 nucleotides are TGCAGCGTTGAATTTTCCCGGGAGGTGTTT. Translating gives CSVEFSREVF.

The V call is TRBV9, the J call TRBJ2-1; weak D call: TRBD1 (6 bases). CDR3 length: 15 amino acids. Germline CDR1 and CDR2: SGDLS and YYNGEE. Trimming took off 4 bases at V and 5 bases at J, with 16 bases between the two ends. The CDR3 DNA reads as TGTGCCAGCAGCCCTCACGGACAGAATAACAATGAGCAGTTCTTC. It codes for CASSPHGQNNNEQFF. Full variable domain (missing parts from reference TRBV9 and TRBJ2-1): DSGVTQTPKHLITATGQRVTLRCSPRSGDLSVYWYQQSLDQGLQFLIQYYNGEERAKGNILERFSAQQFPDLHSELNLSSLELGDSALYFCASSPHGQNNNEQFFGPGTRLTVL.

The V call is TRBV29-1, the J call TRBJ2-1; the match to TRBD1 covers 9 bases. This CDR3 has 17 amino acids. CDR1 and CDR2 (germline): SQVTM, ANQGSEA. V dropped 2 bases and J dropped 8; count of bases not matched to a gene: 16. Here the CDR3 DNA reads TGCAGCGTTGAACTGACCCGGCCTCACAGGGGGCGAGATGAGCAGTTCTTC. Its translation: CSVELTRPHRGRDEQFF.

This clonotype appeared a few times. The chain combines TRBV3-1 with TRBJ2-4; D is uncertain. V lost 8 bases, J lost 9 bases, and 14 bases lay in between. This CDR3 comprises 12 residues. Per the germline V gene, CDR1 is LGHDT and CDR2 is YNNKEL (reference sequence). DNA for the CDR3: TGTGCCAGCCGACGACCCGACGGCATTCAGTACTTC. Its translation: CASRRPDGIQYF. The full variable domain, rest sourced from reference TRBV3-1 and TRBJ2-4, is DTAVSQTPKYLVTQMGNDKSIKCEQNLGHDTMYWYKQDSKKFLKIMFSYNNKELIINETVPNRFSPKSPDKAHLNLHINSLELGDSAVYFCASRRPDGIQYFGAGTRLSVL.

This clonotype was picked up a small number of times. The CDR3, as DNA: TGTGCCAGCAGCTTATATTCTAGCGGGAGGAACAATGAGCAGTTCTTC. This codes for CASSLYSSGRNNEQFF. J is TRBJ2-1 and V is TRBV7-2; 11 nucleotides line up with TRBD2. Trimming cost V 2 bases and J 5 bases; bases outside gene matches: 5. The CDR3 has 16 amino acids. Germline V gives CDR1 SGHTA, CDR2 FQGNSA.

In this sample, this clonotype turned up many times. V usage is TRBV4-1 and J usage is TRBJ2-1, with TRBD2 matching over 13 bases. Germline loops: CDR1 MGHRA, CDR2 YSYEKL. The length of the CDR3 is 16 residues. Trimming removed 4 bases from V and 8 bases from J; junction bases left unmatched: 8. The CDR3 DNA reads as TGCGCCAGCAGCCTAGGGACTAGCGGGGTTTCCCATGAGCAGTTCTTC. It specifies CASSLGTSGVSHEQFF.

This clonotype was picked up a small number of times. The rearrangement joins TRBV5-1 to TRBJ2-3, with 7 nucleotides matching TRBD2. The junction had 10 bases not matched to a gene; V was cut back by 3 bases and J by 0 bases. The germline V gene encodes CDR1 SGHRS and CDR2 YFSETQ. The CDR3 totals 17 residues. CDR3 sequence reads: CASSSGVHSGSTDTQYF. The CDR3 bases are TGCGCCAGCAGCTCCGGGGTTCATAGCGGGAGCACAGATACGCAGTATTTT.

This clonotype has ten or more counts. V is TRBV29-1 and J is TRBJ2-7, with TRBD1 matching 7 bases. Germline V CDR1 and CDR2: SQVTM, ANQGSEA. This CDR3 region has 11 residues. With V trimmed by 7 bases and J by 3 bases, 3 bases remained unmatched. CDR3 in amino acids: CSARQGYEQYF. CDR3 coding DNA: TGCAGCGCTCGACAGGGCTACGAGCAGTACTTC.